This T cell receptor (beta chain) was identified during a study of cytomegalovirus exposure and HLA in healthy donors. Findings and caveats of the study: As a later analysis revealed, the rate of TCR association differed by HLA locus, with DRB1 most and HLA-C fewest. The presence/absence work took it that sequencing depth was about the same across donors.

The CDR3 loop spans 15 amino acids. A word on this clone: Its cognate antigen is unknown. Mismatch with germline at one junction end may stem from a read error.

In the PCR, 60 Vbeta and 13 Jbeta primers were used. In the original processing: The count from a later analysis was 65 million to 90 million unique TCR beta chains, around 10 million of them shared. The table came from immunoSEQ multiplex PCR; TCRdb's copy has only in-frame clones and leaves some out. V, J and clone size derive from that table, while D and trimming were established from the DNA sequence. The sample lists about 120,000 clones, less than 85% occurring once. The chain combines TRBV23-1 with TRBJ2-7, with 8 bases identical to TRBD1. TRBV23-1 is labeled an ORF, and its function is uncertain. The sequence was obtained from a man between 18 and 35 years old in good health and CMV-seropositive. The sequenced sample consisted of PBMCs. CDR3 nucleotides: TGCGCCAGCAGCCCTCCTGCCGGAGGGACAGGCAGCGGCTTCTTC. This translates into CASSPPAGGTGSGFF.